This TCR beta chain was captured by sequencing in a study of blood T cell repertoires in COVID-19. V dropped 4 bases and J dropped 8; count of bases not matched to a gene: 4. Looked up from germline, CDR1 is SEHNR and CDR2 is FQNEAQ (reference sequence). CDR3 size: 12 residues. Clones were sequenced by immunoSEQ multiplex PCR, and TCRdb holds only the in-frame ones, with some missing. This table holds more than 100,000 clones, about 90% found once. The sequence came from a human donor in a cohort sampled during active COVID-19. This chain joins TRBV7-9 and TRBJ1-2, with 7 nucleotides matching TRBD1. Sequences were obtained from peripheral blood. Here the CDR3 DNA reads TGTGCCAGCAGCTCCGGACAGGTGGGCTACACCTTC. Encoded protein: CASSSGQVGYTF.